The 10 T cell receptor beta chains listed next were all sequenced from one sample in a study of blood T cell repertoires in COVID-19. Clones were read by immunoSEQ multiplex PCR, and TCRdb kept only the in-frame ones, dropping some. The profile shows approximately 280,000 clones, around nine tenths of them singletons. The sequencing sample was made of PBMCs or T cells enriched from blood (not recorded which). The source of these receptors is a woman between 18 and 29 years old who had recovered from COVID-19.

This clone was detected once. V usage is TRBV28 and J usage is TRBJ1-1; the D gene is possibly TRBD1 (6 bases). V was clipped by 3 bases and J by 7 bases, with 6 bases between them. Germline assignment: CDR1 MDHEN and CDR2 SYDVKM. This CDR3 is 11 amino acids long. CDR3 DNA: TGTGCCAGCAGTTTGGACAGTGAAGCTTTCTTT. Translating it yields CASSLDSEAFF.

The V call is TRBV7-9, the J call TRBJ2-3, with TRBD2 matching over 10 bases. Germline trimming cut 5 bases from V and 0 bases from J; bases unmatched to any gene: 2. The CDR3 sequence is 15 residues long. Germline CDR1 is SEHNR and CDR2 is FQNEAQ (reference sequence). CDR3 sequence reads: CASSLTSGSTDTQYF. CDR3 nucleotides: TGTGCCAGCAGCCTGACTAGCGGGAGCACAGATACGCAGTATTTT.

The chain is built from TRBV20-1 and TRBJ2-5; D gene uncertain. The CDR3 runs to 11 residues. CDR1 is DFQATT, CDR2 SNEGSKA, per germline (reference sequence). In nucleotides, the CDR3 is TGCAGCGCCGATCAAGCAGAGACCCAGTACTTC. This sequence encodes CSADQAETQYF.

The chain employs TRBV5-6 and TRBJ2-5; 11 positions match TRBD2. The germline V gene encodes CDR1 SGHDT and CDR2 YYEEEE. V was pared by 4 bases and J by 5 bases, with 7 bases of the junction left unmatched. The CDR3 sequence is 15 residues long. The CDR3 is CASSGLAGYGETQYF. CDR3 bases: TGTGCCAGCAGCGGACTAGCGGGCTACGGGGAGACCCAGTACTTC.

The chain employs TRBV14 and TRBJ1-1; D not certain. Germline lookup yields CDR1 SGHDN and CDR2 FVKESK. The V and J ends lost 0 bases and 0 bases respectively, with 8 bases between them. The CDR3 sequence is 15 residues long. As DNA, the CDR3 is TGTGCCAGCAGCCAAGATTGGCCCGTGAACACTGAAGCTTTCTTT. Amino acid sequence: CASSQDWPVNTEAFF.

The chain couples TRBV7-9 to TRBJ2-5, with 13 bases identical to TRBD2. Germline V gene lookup returns CDR1 SEHNR and CDR2 FQNEAQ (reference sequence). CDR3 length: 18 amino acids. V was pared by 5 bases and J by 5 bases, with 14 bases of the junction left unmatched. CDR3 protein: CASSPTRTSGGQGETQYF. CDR3 nucleotide sequence: TGTGCCAGCAGCCCCACCAGGACTAGCGGGGGACAGGGGGAGACCCAGTACTTC. Supplemented by reference TRBV7-9 and TRBJ2-5, the full variable domain reads DTGVSQNPRHKITKRGQNVTFRCDPISEHNRLYWYRQTLGQGPEFLTYFQNEAQLEKSRLLSDRFSAERPKGSFSTLEIQRTEQGDSAMYLCASSPTRTSGGQGETQYFGPGTRLLVL.

The chain combines TRBV5-1 with TRBJ2-7; 8 nucleotides agree with TRBD1. This CDR3 has 19 amino acids. CDR1 and CDR2 from the germline V gene are SGHRS and YFSETQ. V trimming: 0 bases; J trimming: 1 base; junction bases outside the gene matches: 15. CDR3 nucleotide sequence: TGCGCCAGCAGCTTGGTTAGCCCCTCCGGGACAGGTCCTTCCTACGAGCAGTACTTC. It codes for CASSLVSPSGTGPSYEQYF.

The chain recombines TRBV10-2 with TRBJ2-4; a possible D gene is TRBD1 (6 bases). V gave up 4 bases and J gave up 0 bases, with 16 bases separating them. Germline CDR1 reads WSHSY; CDR2 reads SAAADI. This CDR3 is 17 amino acids long. The CDR3 bases are TGCGCCAGCAGTGGACCCCAGGGGCGTGTAGCCAAAAACATTCAGTACTTC. As protein: CASSGPQGRVAKNIQYF.

The chain couples TRBV5-1 to TRBJ2-7, with a possible D match to TRBD2 (6 bases). CDR1 and CDR2 (germline): SGHRS, YFSETQ. CDR3 length equals 14 residues. V lost 4 bases to trimming and J lost 2 bases, with 13 bases between them. CDR3 DNA sequence: TGCGCCAGCAGCCTCGGGGGAATTACCTACGAGCAGTACTTC. Its protein is CASSLGGITYEQYF.

The V and J genes are TRBV7-2 and TRBJ1-1, with 7 nucleotides matching TRBD1. Germline loops: CDR1 SGHTA, CDR2 FQGNSA. The CDR3 totals 15 residues. With 4 bases clipped from V and 3 bases from J, the junction kept 8 bases outside the gene matches. The CDR3: CASSYDRVSDTEAFF. As DNA, the CDR3 is TGTGCCAGCAGCTATGACAGGGTTAGCGACACTGAAGCTTTCTTT. Looking up the rest from reference TRBV7-2 and TRBJ1-1 gives the full variable domain: GAGVSQSPSNKVTEKGKDVELRCDPISGHTALYWYRQSLGQGLEFLIYFQGNSAPDKSGLPSDRFSAERTGGSVSTLTIQRTQQEDSAVYLCASSYDRVSDTEAFFGQGTRLTVV.